Described below is a single TCR beta chain sequence and its context. What it binds is not known. V was pared by 2 bases and J by 7 bases, with 8 bases between. CDR1 ENHRY and CDR2 SYGVKD come from the germline V gene. The CDR3 is 12 residues long. The data belong to a study of cytotoxic CD8 clonotypes in ibrutinib-treated CLL. Study-level points and caveats: Age-matched healthy donor levels were exceeded by baseline clonality, which tracked circulating CD8+ T-cell counts.

Libraries were prepared by immunoSEQ multiplex PCR; TCRdb keeps only in-frame clonotypes and omits some of them. Here the sample spans 250,000 to 350,000 clones, 65% to 85% being singletons. The V gene is TRBV10-3, the J gene TRBJ1-2; D is ambiguous. The specimen was PBMCs, collected at disease progression, from a patient treated with ibrutinib. This TCR was sampled from a human donor with chronic lymphocytic leukemia. CDR3 DNA sequence: TGTGCCATCAGTGAGAGGACGTTTGGCTACACCTTC. This gives the protein CAISERTFGYTF.